The clone carrying this T cell receptor (beta chain) occurred many times. Participant reports of clinical history set cohort assignment. This entry belongs to a study of blood T cell repertoires in COVID-19. About the study: Acute-phase and convalescent COVID-19 samples originated in the United States, Italy and Spain. T cells, B-cell-depleted T cells, or PBMCs supplied cDNA or gDNA.

As originally analysed: For nucleated cells, counts were estimated from reference gene primer amplification. Profiling relied on immunoSEQ multiplex PCR, and the TCRdb table lists in-frame clones only, not all of them. The V and J calls and clone size come from that table; D and trimming were worked out from the DNA. Among about 200,000 clones listed, 65% to 90% were seen once. CDR1 and CDR2 (germline): SGHRS, YFSETQ. The length of the CDR3 is 11 residues. The ends were cut back, 7 bases at V and 4 bases at J, with 6 bases in the middle. This sequence originates from a woman aged 40 to 49 with acute COVID-19. The sequencing input was PBMCs or T cells enriched from blood (not recorded which). The J gene is TRBJ2-1, the V gene TRBV5-1; possible D gene TRBD1, 5 bases. CDR3 DNA: TGCGCCAGCCAGGGATACAATGAGCAGTTCTTC. It translates to CASQGYNEQFF.